The T cell receptor (beta chain) described here comes from a study of blood T cell repertoires in COVID-19. Study in general: Material from acute and convalescent COVID-19 was sourced from the United States, Italy and Spain.

Germline V gives CDR1 SGHRS, CDR2 YFSETQ. V was pared by 0 bases and J by 8 bases, with 9 bases of the junction left unmatched. The CDR3 runs to 16 residues. Per the original methods: Nucleated cell counts were estimated from reference gene primer amplification. Assay used: immunoSEQ multiplex PCR; TCRdb lists only in-frame clones, some missing. V and J calls and clone size come straight from that table; D and trimming were deduced from the DNA. The table records about 130,000 clones, 84% of them present only once. This clone was counted between two and nine times. V gene TRBV5-1 combines with J gene TRBJ2-1, with TRBD2 matching over 9 bases. This sequence was found in a woman between 25 and 40 years old who had recovered from COVID-19. Material for sequencing was peripheral blood. In DNA, the CDR3 is TGCGCCAGCAGCTTGGCCGAGGGACTAGCATTCGATGAGCAGTTCTTC. This gives the protein CASSLAEGLAFDEQFF.